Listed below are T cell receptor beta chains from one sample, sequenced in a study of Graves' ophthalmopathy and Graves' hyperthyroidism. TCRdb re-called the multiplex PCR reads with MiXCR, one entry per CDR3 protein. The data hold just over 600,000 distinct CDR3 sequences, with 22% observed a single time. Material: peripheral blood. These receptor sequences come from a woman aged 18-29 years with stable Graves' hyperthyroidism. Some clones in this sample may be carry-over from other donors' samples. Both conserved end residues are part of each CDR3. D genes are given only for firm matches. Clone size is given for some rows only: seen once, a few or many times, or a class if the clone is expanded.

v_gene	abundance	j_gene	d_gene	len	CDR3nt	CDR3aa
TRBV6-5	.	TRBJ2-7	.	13	TGTGCCAGCAGTTCCGGGACACACTACGAGCAGTACTTC	CASSSGTHYEQYF
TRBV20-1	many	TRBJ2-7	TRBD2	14	TGCAGTGCTGGGAAGAGCGGGAGCCGCTACGAGCAGTACTTC	CSAGKSGSRYEQYF
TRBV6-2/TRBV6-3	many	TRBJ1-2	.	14	TGTGCCAGCGCACCTAACGGAGACTCTGCTGGCTACACCTTC	CASAPNGDSAGYTF
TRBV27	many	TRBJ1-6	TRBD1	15	TGTGCCAGCAGTTTCCGGACAGGGGCTAATTCACCCCTCCACTTT	CASSFRTGANSPLHF
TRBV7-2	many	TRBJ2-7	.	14	TGTGCCAGCAGCTTAGTGGGACGCCCCCACGAGCAGTACTTC	CASSLVGRPHEQYF
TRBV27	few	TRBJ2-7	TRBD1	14	TGTGCCAGCGGACCCCTGACAGGGCTTTACGAGCAGTACTTC	CASGPLTGLYEQYF
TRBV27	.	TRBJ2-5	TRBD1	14	TGTGCCAGCAGCCGGGGGACAGGACAAGAGACCCAGTACTTC	CASSRGTGQETQYF
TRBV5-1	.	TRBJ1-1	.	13	TGCGCCAGCAGCCACGGACTAAACACTGAAGCTTGCTTT	CASSHGLNTEACF
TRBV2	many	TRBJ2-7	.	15	TGTGCCAGCAGTGAGATGGGGTCCGACGCCTACGAGCAGTACTTC	CASSEMGSDAYEQYF
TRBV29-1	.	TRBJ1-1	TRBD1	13	TGCAGCGTAGAGGACAGGGGTAACACTGAAGCTTTCTTT	CSVEDRGNTEAFF
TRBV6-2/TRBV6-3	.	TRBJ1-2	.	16	TGTGCCAGCAGTACGGAGCAGGAGTGGCCTAAGGATGGCTACACCTTC	CASSTEQEWPKDGYTF
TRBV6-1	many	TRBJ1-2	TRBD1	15	TGTGCCAGCAGTGGACAGGGCTCGTGGTTCTATGGCCACACCTTC	CASSGQGSWFYGHTF
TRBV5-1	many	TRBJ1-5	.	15	TGCGCCAGCAGCTTCCAAGGGGGAGTCAATCAGCCCCAGCATTTT	CASSFQGGVNQPQHF
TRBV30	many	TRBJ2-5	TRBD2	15	TGTGCCTGGAGTTGGACTAGCGGGAACCAAGAGACCCAGTACTTC	CAWSWTSGNQETQYF
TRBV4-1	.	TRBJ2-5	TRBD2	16	TGCGCCAGCAGCCAACGTCAGCGGGAGGGTCGGGAGACCCAGTACTTC	CASSQRQREGRETQYF
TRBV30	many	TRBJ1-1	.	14	TGTGCCTGGAGTGAACGGGGGAGGCACACTGAAGCTTTCTTT	CAWSERGRHTEAFF
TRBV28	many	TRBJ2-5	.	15	TGTGCCAGCAGCCCCCCTGCCGGCCACGGGGAGACCCAGTACTTC	CASSPPAGHGETQYF
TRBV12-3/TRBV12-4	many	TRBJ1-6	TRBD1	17	TGTGCCAGCAGTTTATTCCTTGTGGACAGGAGGAATTCACCCCTCCACTTT	CASSLFLVDRRNSPLHF
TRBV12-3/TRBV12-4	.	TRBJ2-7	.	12	TGTGCCAGCAGTAGAGAAGGGACTTTGCAGTACTTC	CASSREGTLQYF
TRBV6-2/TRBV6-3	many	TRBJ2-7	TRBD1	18	TGTGCCAGCAGTTACTCGATCTCGGTCGGACAGGGTCGATACGAGCAGTACTTC	CASSYSISVGQGRYEQYF
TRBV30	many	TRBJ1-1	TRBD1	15	TGTGCCTGGAGGGGACAGGGTTATATGAACACTGAAGCTTTCTTT	CAWRGQGYMNTEAFF
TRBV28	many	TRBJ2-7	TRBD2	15	TGTGCCAGCAGTTTGGGTCCTAGCGGGAGTGTGGAGCAGTACTTC	CASSLGPSGSVEQYF
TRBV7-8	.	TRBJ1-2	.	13	TGTGCCAGCGCGTGGGGGACTAACTATGGCTACACCTTC	CASAWGTNYGYTF
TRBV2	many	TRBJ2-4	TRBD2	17	TGTGCCACCTCGACTAGCGGCTCCCAACTAGCCAAAAACATTCAGTACTTC	CATSTSGSQLAKNIQYF
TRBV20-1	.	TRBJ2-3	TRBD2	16	TGCAGTGCTGGGGAAGCGGGGAAGTGGGGAGCAGATACGCAGTATTTT	CSAGEAGKWGADTQYF
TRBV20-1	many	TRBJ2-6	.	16	TGCAGTGCTAGAGATCGTAGCATGACTGGGGCCAACGTCCTGACTTTC	CSARDRSMTGANVLTF
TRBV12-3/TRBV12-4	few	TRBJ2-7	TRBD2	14	TGTGCCAGCAGTCCAGGGACTACCATCTACGAGCAGTACTTC	CASSPGTTIYEQYF
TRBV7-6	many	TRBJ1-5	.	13	TGTGCCAGCAGCCCCTCACTGAATCAGCCCCAGCATTTT	CASSPSLNQPQHF
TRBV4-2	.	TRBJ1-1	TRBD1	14	TGTGCCAGCAGCCAACTGGACAGGGAAACTGAAGCTTTCTTT	CASSQLDRETEAFF
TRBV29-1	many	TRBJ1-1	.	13	TGCAGCGTTTATAGACTGATGAACACTGAAGCTTTCTTT	CSVYRLMNTEAFF
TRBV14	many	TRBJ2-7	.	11	TGTGCCAGCGGGCGGTGGAACGAGCAGTACTTC	CASGRWNEQYF
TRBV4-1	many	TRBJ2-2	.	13	TGCGCCAGCAGCGTACAACGCACCGGGGAGCTGTTTTTT	CASSVQRTGELFF
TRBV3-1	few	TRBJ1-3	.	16	TGTGCCAGCAGCCAAGCGAGCCCAAGCTCTGGAAACACCATATATTTT	CASSQASPSSGNTIYF
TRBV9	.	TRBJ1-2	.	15	TGTGCCAGCAGCAGAGATACGTGGGCCTCTTATGGCTACACCTTC	CASSRDTWASYGYTF
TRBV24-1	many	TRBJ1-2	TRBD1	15	TGTGCCACCAGTGCACCGGACAGGGGTGGCTATGGCTACACCTTC	CATSAPDRGGYGYTF
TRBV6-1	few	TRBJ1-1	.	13	TGTGCCAGCAATGACCCCGGACCGACTGAAGCTTTCTTT	CASNDPGPTEAFF
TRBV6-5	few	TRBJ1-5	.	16	TGTGCCAGCAGTTACGGGAGGGGTAAGGGGCATCAGCCCCAGCATTTT	CASSYGRGKGHQPQHF
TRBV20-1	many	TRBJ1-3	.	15	TGCAGTGCTAGAGAGACACCCTCGGAGGGAAACACCATATATTTT	CSARETPSEGNTIYF
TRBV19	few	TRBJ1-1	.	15	TGTGCCAGTAGTCGGGAAGGCGGGGGCGGCACTGAAGCTTTCTTT	CASSREGGGGTEAFF
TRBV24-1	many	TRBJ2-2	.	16	TGTGCCACCAGTGATCCGACAGGCGCGAACACCGGGGAGCTGTTTTTT	CATSDPTGANTGELFF
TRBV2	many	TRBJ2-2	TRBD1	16	TGTGCCAGCAGACAGGGGGCGGCCTTGAACACCGGGGAGCTGTTTTTT	CASRQGAALNTGELFF
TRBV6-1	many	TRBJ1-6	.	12	TGTGCCAGCAGTTATGGGAATTCACCCCTCCACTTT	CASSYGNSPLHF
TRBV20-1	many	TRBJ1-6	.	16	TGCAGTGCTAGAGCGGTCAGGAGCTCCTATAATTCACCCCTCCACTTT	CSARAVRSSYNSPLHF
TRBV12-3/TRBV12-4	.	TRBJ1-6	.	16	TGTGCCAGCAGTTTTATGTACGGCCTCCCCAATTCACCCCTCCACTTT	CASSFMYGLPNSPLHF
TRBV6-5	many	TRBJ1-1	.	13	TGTGCCAGCAGTACCGACGTCCGGGGTGAAGCTTTCTTT	CASSTDVRGEAFF
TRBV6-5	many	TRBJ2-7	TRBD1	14	TGTGCCAGCATTCCGGGACAGGGACTCTACGAGCAGTACTTC	CASIPGQGLYEQYF
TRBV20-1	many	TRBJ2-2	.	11	TGCAGTGCCGTAAGGGCCGGGGAGCTGTTTTTT	CSAVRAGELFF
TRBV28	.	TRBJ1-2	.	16	TGTGCCAGCAGTTTACTAGGGAGTGTACCTAACTATGGCTACACCTTC	CASSLLGSVPNYGYTF
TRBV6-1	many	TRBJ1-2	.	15	TGTGCCAGCAGTGAATCGGGGGCTGCATTCTATGGCTACACCTTC	CASSESGAAFYGYTF
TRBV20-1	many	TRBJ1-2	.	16	TGCAGTGCTAGAGATCAGAGGGCTGGACCGGGCATTGGCTACACCTTC	CSARDQRAGPGIGYTF
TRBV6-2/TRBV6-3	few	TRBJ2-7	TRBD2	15	TGTGCCAGCAGGACCCGATCGGGACTAGTCTACGAGCAGTACTTC	CASRTRSGLVYEQYF
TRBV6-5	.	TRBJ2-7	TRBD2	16	TGTGCCAGCAGTTTTAGCTACGGGAGGGCATCCAACGAGCAGTACTTC	CASSFSYGRASNEQYF
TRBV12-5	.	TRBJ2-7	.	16	TGTGCTAGTGCCTCGCACGATGAGTCTACTAGCTACGAGCAGTACTTC	CASASHDESTSYEQYF
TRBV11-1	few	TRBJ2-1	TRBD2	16	TGTGCCAGCAGCTCCTACCTAGCGGGAGGGGACAATGAGCAGTTCTTC	CASSSYLAGGDNEQFF
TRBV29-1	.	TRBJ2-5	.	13	TGCAGCGCCGAGGGGGGGGGGCGAGAGACCCAGTACTTC	CSAEGGGRETQYF
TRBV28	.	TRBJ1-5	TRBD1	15	TGTGCCAGCAGTGGAGGACAGGGGTTCAATCAGCCCCAGCATTTT	CASSGGQGFNQPQHF
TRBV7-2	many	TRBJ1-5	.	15	TGTGCCAGCAGCTTAGGCATTTATAGCAATCAGCCCCAGCATTTT	CASSLGIYSNQPQHF
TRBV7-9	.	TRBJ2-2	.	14	TGTGCCAGCACTGGCGTAGAGAACACCGGGGAGCTGTTTTTT	CASTGVENTGELFF